These 15 T cell receptor beta chains originate from one sample sequenced in a study of brain T cells in children with intractable seizures. The time point denotes: blood from clinic visit 5 months post-surgery; TSC patient then seizure free. TCRdb's copy holds only in-frame clones and misses some; the assay was immunoSEQ multiplex PCR. The sample includes about 340,000 clones, over 90% of them seen just once. This specimen consisted of peripheral blood, obtained roughly 5 months after surgery. The origin of the receptors is a boy under two years old with tuberous sclerosis and intractable seizures.

The rearrangement joins TRBV11-3 to TRBJ2-1; TRBD2 matches 14 bases. CDR3 length: 18 residues. The trim removed 0 bases at V and 0 bases at J, leaving 1 base unmatched. In germline, CDR1 is SGHNT, CDR2 YENEEA. The CDR3 region has the DNA TGTGCCAGCAGCTTAGACGGGACTAGCGGGGGCTCCTACAATGAGCAGTTCTTC. The encoded protein is CASSLDGTSGGSYNEQFF.

V is TRBV5-6 and J is TRBJ2-5; 9 bases map to TRBD2. The CDR3 has 14 amino acids. V shed 4 bases, J shed 1 base, and the junction held 2 bases outside the gene matches. Germline CDR1 reads SGHDT; CDR2 reads YYEEEE. The CDR3 loop reads CASSLTSGQETQYF. The CDR3 nucleotides are TGTGCCAGCAGCCTGACTAGCGGCCAAGAGACCCAGTACTTC.

The chain employs TRBV5-4 and TRBJ2-3, with no clear D. The germline V gene encodes CDR1 SGHNT and CDR2 YYREEE (reference sequence). V gave up 1 base and J gave up 4 bases, with 13 bases separating them. This CDR3 has 15 amino acids. In DNA, the CDR3 is TGTGCCAGCAGCTTGATTTTTTCGCCCCCAGATACGCAGTATTTT. This gives the protein CASSLIFSPPDTQYF.

The rearrangement joins TRBV20-1 to TRBJ2-5; 8 nucleotides match TRBD2. J was trimmed by 1 base and V by 3 bases; bases with no gene match: 7. Germline V gene data show CDR1 as DFQATT and CDR2 as SNEGSKA (reference sequence). The CDR3 has 15 residues. CDR3 protein: CSASFQRGIQETQYF. The CDR3 nucleotides read TGCAGTGCTAGTTTCCAGCGGGGGATCCAAGAGACCCAGTACTTC.

The chain carries TRBV12-5 and TRBJ2-1, with unresolved D. The CDR3 has 16 amino acids. Trimming pared 1 base from V and 0 bases from J, leaving 10 bases between. The germline V gene encodes CDR1 LGHNT and CDR2 FRNRAP. The CDR3 loop reads CASGLDGWYSYNEQFF. DNA for the CDR3: TGTGCTAGTGGTTTGGACGGATGGTACTCCTACAATGAGCAGTTCTTC. Full variable domain (outside the CDR3, taken from reference TRBV12-5 and TRBJ2-1): DARVTQTPRHKVTEMGQEVTMRCQPILGHNTVFWYRQTMMQGLELLAYFRNRAPLDDSGMPKDRFSAEMPDATLATLKIQPSEPRDSAVYFCASGLDGWYSYNEQFFGPGTRLTVL.

The chain employs TRBV27 and TRBJ2-7; 9 nucleotides match TRBD1. V was clipped by 4 bases and J by 2 bases; unmatched bases: 0. Germline-derived CDR1 and CDR2 are MNHEY and SMNVEV (reference sequence). The CDR3 loop spans 13 amino acids. The CDR3 bases are TGTGCCAGCAGTTGGACAGGGGCCTACGAGCAGTACTTC. This sequence encodes CASSWTGAYEQYF.

The DNA for the CDR3 is TGTGCCACCCCCCCAGGGTTGGGTGGCTACACCTTC. Translated: CATPPGLGGYTF. This sequence joins TRBV24-1 and TRBJ1-2, with a tentative D call TRBD1 (5 bases). CDR3 length: 12 amino acids. Germline-derived CDR1 and CDR2 are KGHDR and SFDVKD. The V gene lost 9 bases and the J gene lost 7 bases, with 14 bases spanning the gap.

The rearrangement links TRBV6-6 to TRBJ1-2; TRBD1 aligns across 9 bases. From germline, CDR1 is MNHNY and CDR2 SVGAGI (reference sequence). With V trimmed by 6 bases and J by 7 bases, 12 bases remained unmatched. This CDR3 contains 15 residues. In nucleotides, the CDR3 is TGTGCCAGCAGCCCCAGGACAGGGGAAGTGAGTGGCTACACCTTC. Encoded protein: CASSPRTGEVSGYTF.

The chain recombines TRBV28 with TRBJ2-7; 9 nucleotides line up with TRBD1. V lost 6 bases to trimming and J lost 0 bases; unmatched junction nucleotides: 6. The length of the CDR3 is 15 residues. Germline V gene data show CDR1 as MDHEN and CDR2 as SYDVKM. CDR3 in DNA: TGTGCCAGCAGGGGGGGACAGGGATACTCCTACGAGCAGTACTTC. Translation gives CASRGGQGYSYEQYF. The entire variable domain, with the rest obtained from reference TRBV28 and TRBJ2-7, is as follows: DVKVTQSSRYLVKRTGEKVFLECVQDMDHENMFWYRQDPGLGLRLIYFSYDVKMKEKGDIPEGYSVSREKKERFSLILESASTNQTSMYLCASRGGQGYSYEQYFGPGTRLTVT.

The V call is TRBV19, the J call TRBJ2-1; TRBD2 might be the D (5 bases). This CDR3 spans 16 amino acids. CDR1 and CDR2 (germline): LNHDA, SQIVND (reference sequence). V gave up 1 base and J gave up 4 bases, with 14 bases separating them. CDR3 amino acids: CASSIVASRLYNEQFF. The CDR3 region has the DNA TGTGCCAGTAGTATAGTGGCTAGCCGATTATACAATGAGCAGTTCTTC.

The V and J genes are TRBV14 and TRBJ2-3; D gene ambiguous. V was shortened by 4 bases and J by 4 bases, with 15 bases between the two germline ends. CDR1 is SGHDN, CDR2 FVKESK, per germline. The CDR3 covers 15 residues. The CDR3: CASSPRTSRADTQYF. In DNA, the CDR3 is TGTGCCAGCAGCCCCAGGACCAGCCGGGCAGATACGCAGTATTTT.

The chain carries TRBV6-5 and TRBJ1-5; no definite D call. Germline CDR1 MNHEY, CDR2 SVGAGI. The CDR3 is 15 amino acids. V was clipped by 0 bases and J by 4 bases, with 10 bases between them. The CDR3 here is CASSYSEGGNQPQHF. The DNA of the CDR3 is TGTGCCAGCAGTTACTCGGAGGGAGGGAATCAGCCCCAGCATTTT.

The chain combines TRBV12-3 or TRBV12-4 with TRBJ1-2, with a weak D call TRBD1 (5 bases). The CDR3 totals 12 residues. V was shortened by 5 bases and J by 12 bases, with 16 bases between the two germline ends. CDR3 DNA: TGTGCCAGCAGTCCGACACCGTTCAGGGACACCTTC. This encodes CASSPTPFRDTF.

The gene calls are TRBV2 and TRBJ2-1; 7 bases fit TRBD1. The CDR3 contains 14 residues. J was trimmed by 5 bases and V by 8 bases; bases with no gene match: 9. CDR1 and CDR2 (germline): SNHLY, FYNNEI. The DNA for the CDR3 is TGTGCCAGCGGGACGAGGACAGGACACAATGAGCAGTTCTTC. Its protein is CASGTRTGHNEQFF.

The chain has TRBV6-6 and TRBJ2-5; weak D call: TRBD2 (6 bases). V lost 2 bases, J lost 3 bases, and 10 bases lay in between. CDR1 and CDR2 from the germline V gene are MNHNY and SVGAGI (reference sequence). The CDR3 runs 14 residues. CDR3 amino acids: CASSYPGGEETQYF. CDR3 in DNA: TGTGCCAGCAGTTACCCCGGAGGGGAAGAGACCCAGTACTTC.